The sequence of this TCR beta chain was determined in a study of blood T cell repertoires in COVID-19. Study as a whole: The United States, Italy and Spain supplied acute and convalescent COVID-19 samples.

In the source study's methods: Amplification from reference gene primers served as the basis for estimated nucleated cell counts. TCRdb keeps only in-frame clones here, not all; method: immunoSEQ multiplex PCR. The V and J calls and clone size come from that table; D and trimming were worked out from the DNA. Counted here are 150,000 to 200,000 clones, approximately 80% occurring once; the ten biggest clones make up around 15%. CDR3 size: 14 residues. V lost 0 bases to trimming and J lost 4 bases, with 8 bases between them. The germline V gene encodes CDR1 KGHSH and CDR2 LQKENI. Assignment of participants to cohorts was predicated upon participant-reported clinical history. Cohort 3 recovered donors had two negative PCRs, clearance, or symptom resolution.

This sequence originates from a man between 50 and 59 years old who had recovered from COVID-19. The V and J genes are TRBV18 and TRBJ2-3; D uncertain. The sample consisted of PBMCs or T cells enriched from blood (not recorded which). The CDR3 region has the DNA TGTGCCAGCTCACCACCGGTCCGCGCAGATACGCAGTATTTT. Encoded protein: CASSPPVRADTQYF. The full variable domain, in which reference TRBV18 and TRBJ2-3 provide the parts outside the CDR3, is NAGVMQNPRHLVRRRGQEARLRCSPMKGHSHVYWYRQLPEEGLKFMVYLQKENIIDESGMPKERFSAEFPKEGPSILRIQQVVRGDSAAYFCASSPPVRADTQYFGPGTRLTVL.